The 25 T cell receptor beta chains given below trace back to one sample, sequenced in a study of T cell responses to AZD1222 COVID-19 vaccine. Profiling relied on immunoSEQ multiplex PCR, and the TCRdb table lists in-frame clones only, not all of them. The repertoire includes some 160,000 clones, approximately 93% of them detected once, and about 0.9% sits in the top ten. Here the sequenced sample was peripheral blood, taken on day 0 of AZD1222 vaccination. The receptors derive from an adult in good health.

The chain has TRBV29-1 and TRBJ2-7; TRBD1 matches 10 bases. Germline-derived CDR1 and CDR2 are SQVTM and ANQGSEA. With V trimmed by 5 bases and J by 5 bases, 3 bases remained unmatched. The CDR3 loop spans 12 amino acids. Here the CDR3 DNA reads TGCAGCGTTCGGGACAGGGGCAACGAGCAGTACTTC. Amino acids: CSVRDRGNEQYF.

J is TRBJ1-2 and V is TRBV5-4; D is perhaps TRBD1 (6 bases). CDR1 is SGHNT, CDR2 YYREEE, per germline (reference sequence). Trimming removed 2 bases from V and 8 bases from J, with 13 bases in between. CDR3 length: 13 amino acids. For the CDR3, the DNA is TGTGCCAGCAGCTTTCAGGGGACTGGCGGCTACACCTTC. Protein product: CASSFQGTGGYTF.

This clone was detected only a few times. This specimen includes other DNA sequences encoding the same CDR3. The chain carries TRBV15 and TRBJ2-7; a possible D gene is TRBD2 (6 bases). CDR1 and CDR2 (germline): LNHNV, YYDKDF (reference sequence). V was cut by 1 base and J by 2 bases, with 9 bases left in between. The CDR3 runs 14 residues. CDR3: CATSRGGEAYEQYF. The CDR3 DNA is TGTGCCACCAGCAGAGGGGGGGAAGCCTACGAGCAGTACTTC.

The chain couples TRBV5-1 to TRBJ1-2; possibly TRBD1 for D (5 bases). This CDR3 is 16 amino acids long. Germline V gene data show CDR1 as SGHRS and CDR2 as YFSETQ. Between the trimmed V and J ends, which lost 5 bases and 2 bases, there was a span of 19 bases. Here the CDR3 reads CASRDLNTGGNYGYTF. DNA for the CDR3: TGCGCCAGCAGGGACCTAAACACAGGAGGGAACTATGGCTACACCTTC.

The J gene is TRBJ1-5, the V gene TRBV29-1, with D unclear. The CDR3 is made up of 14 amino acids. Germline loops: CDR1 SQVTM, CDR2 ANQGSEA. V dropped 4 bases and J dropped 0 bases, with 10 bases sitting between them. The CDR3 is CSVAGSNSNQPQHF. Here the CDR3 DNA reads TGCAGCGTTGCGGGTTCGAATAGCAATCAGCCCCAGCATTTT.

The CDR3 here is CSVEGVFTYGYTF. The CDR3 DNA follows: TGCAGCGTTGAAGGCGTCTTTACCTATGGCTACACCTTC. This sequence joins TRBV29-1 and TRBJ1-2; no definite D call. Germline CDR1 SQVTM, CDR2 ANQGSEA. The germline V and J ends were trimmed by 1 base and 4 bases, with 10 bases remaining between them. The CDR3 is 13 residues long.

This chain joins TRBV30 and TRBJ2-1; a weak D match, TRBD2 (7 bases). The germline V and J ends were trimmed by 5 bases and 1 base, with 12 bases remaining between them. CDR3 size: 14 residues. CDR1 and CDR2 (germline): GTSNPN, SVGIG (reference sequence). The CDR3 here is CAWERDTSYNEQFF. In DNA form, the CDR3 reads TGTGCCTGGGAGCGGGACACATCCTACAATGAGCAGTTCTTC.

The CDR3, as DNA: TGCAGCGTTGAAGCCAAGGATAGAGAGACCCAGTACTTC. It encodes CSVEAKDRETQYF. The genes are TRBV29-1 and TRBJ2-5; D uncertain. This CDR3 is built from 13 residues. The germline V and J ends were trimmed by 1 base and 4 bases, with 10 bases remaining between them. Germline CDR1 is SQVTM and CDR2 is ANQGSEA.

This chain links TRBV5-8 with TRBJ2-7, with 9 bases identical to TRBD1. Losses at the gene ends were 2 bases for V and 2 bases for J; bases not matched to a gene: 5. The CDR3 has 15 amino acids. CDR1 and CDR2 from the germline V gene are SGHTS and YDEGEE. DNA for the CDR3: TGTGCCAGCAGCTTTCTACGGGACAGGGCCTACGAGCAGTACTTC. Translated, it gives CASSFLRDRAYEQYF.

J is TRBJ2-7 and V is TRBV19; TRBD1 matches at 8 bases. Germline values: CDR1 LNHDA, CDR2 SQIVND (reference sequence). There are 14 residues in the CDR3. Unmatched junction bases numbered 13, after V lost 10 bases and J lost 5 bases. The CDR3 DNA reads TGTGCCACCCAAACAGGGGGACCTTTGGACGAGCAGTACTTC. Its protein is CATQTGGPLDEQYF.

The CDR3 region is CASRPPSGGTSYNEQFF. The CDR3 coding sequence is TGTGCCAGCAGACCCCCTAGCGGGGGGACTTCCTACAATGAGCAGTTCTTC. The chain links TRBV11-2 to TRBJ2-1, with 11 bases matching TRBD2. Germline lookup yields CDR1 SGHAT and CDR2 FQNNGV. CDR3 length equals 17 residues. V shed 6 bases and J 1 base; nucleotides not matched to a gene: 8.

The V and J genes are TRBV12-3 or TRBV12-4 and TRBJ2-1, with D unclear. Trimming left V 1 base short and J 4 bases short, with 5 bases between. The CDR3 extends over 13 amino acids. The CDR3 spells CASSLGLYNEQFF. The CDR3 bases are TGTGCCAGCAGTTTAGGTCTATACAATGAGCAGTTCTTC.

J is TRBJ1-3 and V is TRBV5-5; D is undetermined. Germline V gives CDR1 SGHKS, CDR2 YYEKEE (reference sequence). V dropped 0 bases and J dropped 1 base, with 14 bases sitting between them. CDR3 length: 17 amino acids. The CDR3: CASSLDDGRVSGNTIYF. For the CDR3, the DNA is TGTGCCAGCAGCTTGGACGATGGGAGGGTGTCTGGAAACACCATATATTTT.

The CDR3 loop reads CATSTRLAGGETQYF. For the CDR3, the DNA is TGTGCCACCAGCACAAGACTAGCGGGCGGGGAGACCCAGTACTTC. V gene TRBV15 combines with J gene TRBJ2-5; 10 positions agree with TRBD2. CDR3 size: 15 residues. With V trimmed by 4 bases and J by 5 bases, 7 bases remained unmatched. Germline values: CDR1 LNHNV, CDR2 YYDKDF (reference sequence).

The chain recombines TRBV6-1 with TRBJ2-1; 12 bases fit TRBD2. Germline V gene sequence: CDR1 MNHNS, CDR2 SASEGT. The CDR3 contains 15 residues. V dropped 3 bases and J dropped 8; count of bases not matched to a gene: 5. The CDR3 spells CASSDKTSGGHEQFF. For the CDR3, the DNA is TGTGCCAGCAGTGACAAGACTAGCGGGGGCCATGAGCAGTTCTTC.

J is TRBJ2-1 and V is TRBV5-6, with unresolved D. Germline V CDR1 and CDR2: SGHDT, YYEEEE. The V and J ends lost 2 bases and 12 bases respectively, with 9 bases between them. The CDR3 runs to 11 residues. In DNA form, the CDR3 reads TGTGCCAGCAGCTTACGGGCCGGGCAGTTCTTC. Its translation is CASSLRAGQFF.

This sequence joins TRBV7-9 and TRBJ2-5; the D is unclear. CDR3 size: 13 residues. The V gene's germline CDR1 is SEHNR and CDR2 FQNEAQ (reference sequence). V was cut by 4 bases and J by 0 bases, with 6 bases left in between. CDR3: CASSSRYQETQYF. The CDR3, as DNA: TGTGCCAGCAGCTCACGGTACCAAGAGACCCAGTACTTC.

The V and J genes are TRBV27 and TRBJ1-4; D might be TRBD1 (6 bases). The CDR3 has 14 residues. The germline V gene encodes CDR1 MNHEY and CDR2 SMNVEV (reference sequence). Trimming removed 7 bases at V and 8 bases at J, with 17 bases between. The CDR3 reads CASTSTGLLEKLFF. DNA of the CDR3: TGTGCCAGCACCTCGACAGGCCTTCTAGAAAAACTGTTTTTT.

V usage is TRBV7-9 and J usage is TRBJ1-4, with 9 bases lining up with TRBD1. Trimming removed 1 base from V and 11 bases from J; junction bases left unmatched: 11. CDR3 length: 16 amino acids. Per the germline V gene, CDR1 is SEHNR and CDR2 is FQNEAQ (reference sequence). Here the CDR3 DNA reads TGTGCCAGCAGCTTAGAAACAGGGGGCCTAGAGTGGAAACTGTTTTTT. Its translation is CASSLETGGLEWKLFF.

CDR3 sequence reads: CASSFTGGRTGELFF. The CDR3 bases are TGTGCCAGCAGCTTCACAGGGGGCCGAACCGGGGAGCTGTTTTTT. The chain recombines TRBV7-8 with TRBJ2-2, with 9 bases aligning to TRBD1. The CDR3 spans 15 residues. Looked up from germline, CDR1 is SGHVS and CDR2 is FQNEAQ. V shed 3 bases and J 5 bases; nucleotides not matched to a gene: 4.

The chain is built from TRBV4-2 and TRBJ2-5; tentatively, D is TRBD1 or TRBD2 (6 bases each). The ends were cut back, 0 bases at V and 5 bases at J, with 13 bases in the middle. The CDR3 spans 15 residues. Germline V gene lookup returns CDR1 LGHNA and CDR2 YNFKEQ. CDR3 sequence: CASSQERGDGETQYF. For the CDR3, the DNA is TGTGCCAGCAGCCAAGAAAGGGGGGACGGGGAGACCCAGTACTTC.

The CDR3 DNA is TGCGCCAGCAGCTTTAGCGGGGTTGCCTACGAGCAGTACTTC. This codes for CASSFSGVAYEQYF. The J gene is TRBJ2-7, the V gene TRBV5-1, with 8 positions matching TRBD2. CDR1 and CDR2 (germline): SGHRS, YFSETQ. CDR3 length: 14 amino acids. Unmatched junction bases numbered 3, after V lost 2 bases and J lost 2 bases.

The chain is built from TRBV20-1 and TRBJ2-1; the D gene is possibly TRBD2 (7 bases). The germline V gene encodes CDR1 DFQATT and CDR2 SNEGSKA (reference sequence). CDR3 length: 14 residues. Trimming cost V 3 bases and J 9 bases, with 18 bases left between them. This CDR3 is CSASLLTGRGEQFF. CDR3 DNA sequence: TGCAGTGCTAGTCTCTTAACAGGGAGGGGTGAGCAGTTCTTC.

This chain connects TRBV5-6 to TRBJ2-1; either TRBD1 or TRBD2 may supply D (5 bases each). Trimming took off 0 bases at V and 8 bases at J, with 9 bases between the two ends. The CDR3 has 13 residues. Germline V gene sequence: CDR1 SGHDT, CDR2 YYEEEE. The CDR3 nucleotides are TGTGCCAGCAGCTTGGCGAGGGGTCATGAGCAGTTCTTC. Translated: CASSLARGHEQFF.

The CDR3 spells CASSQGGQEIQETQYF. CDR3 DNA: TGCGCCAGCAGCCAAGGGGGACAGGAGATCCAAGAGACCCAGTACTTC. The chain joins TRBV4-3 to TRBJ2-5, with TRBD1 matching over 8 bases. Germline trimming cut 1 base from V and 1 base from J; bases unmatched to any gene: 5. The germline V gene has CDR1 LGHNA and CDR2 YSLEER. The CDR3 loop spans 16 amino acids.